The 5 T cell receptor beta chains listed next were all sequenced from one sample in a study of T cell changes during pregnancy in multiple sclerosis. The data were produced by immunoSEQ multiplex PCR, yet TCRdb's version contains in-frame clones alone and is incomplete. The sample lists tens of thousands of clones, approximately 92% occurring once. Sequenced here: CD4+ T cells from peripheral blood mononuclear cells, sampled in the second trimester of pregnancy. These receptors all come from a female donor in good health, enrolled as a control in a pregnancy study.

J is TRBJ1-2 and V is TRBV19; D is perhaps TRBD1 (5 bases). V dropped 6 bases and J dropped 8 bases, with 16 bases sitting between them. Germline CDR1 reads LNHDA; CDR2 reads SQIVND (reference sequence). This CDR3 spans 13 amino acids. The CDR3, as DNA: TGTGCCAGTAGGCAGGGCCCATTGGGAGGCTACACCTTC. Translation gives CASRQGPLGGYTF.

This sequence joins TRBV9 and TRBJ2-2, with 7 nucleotides matching TRBD2. This CDR3 has 16 amino acids. Germline values: CDR1 SGDLS, CDR2 YYNGEE. The V and J ends lost 0 bases and 1 base, in that order; junction bases with no gene match: 3. DNA of the CDR3: TGTGCCAGCAGCGTAGCTTTAGCGGGGAACACCGGGGAGCTGTTTTTT. Translation: CASSVALAGNTGELFF. Combining the CDR3 with reference TRBV9 and TRBJ2-2 gives the whole variable domain DSGVTQTPKHLITATGQRVTLRCSPRSGDLSVYWYQQSLDQGLQFLIQYYNGEERAKGNILERFSAQQFPDLHSELNLSSLELGDSALYFCASSVALAGNTGELFFGEGSRLTVL.

V gene TRBV29-1 combines with J gene TRBJ1-5; D is undetermined. Deletions cut 3 bases from V and 2 bases from J, with 14 bases between. Germline V gene sequence: CDR1 SQVTM, CDR2 ANQGSEA. The CDR3 sequence is 15 residues long. This CDR3 is CSVEEGGGGNQPQHF. CDR3 in DNA: TGCAGCGTTGAGGAGGGCGGAGGTGGCAATCAGCCCCAGCATTTT. The variable domain in full, with the rest retrieved from reference TRBV29-1 and TRBJ1-5, is SAVISQKPSRDICQRGTSLTIQCQVDSQVTMMFWYRQQPGQSLTLIATANQGSEATYESGFVIDKFPISRPNLTFSTLTVSNMSPEDSSIYLCSVEEGGGGNQPQHFGDGTRLSIL.

The chain combines TRBV7-2 with TRBJ2-3, with 7 nucleotides matching TRBD2. This CDR3 spans 14 amino acids. The V and J ends lost 0 bases and 6 bases, in that order; junction bases with no gene match: 3. CDR1 SGHTA and CDR2 FQGNSA come from the germline V gene. In DNA form, the CDR3 reads TGTGCCAGCAGCTTAGCGGGAGGGCGGGATACGCAGTATTTT. Amino acid sequence: CASSLAGGRDTQYF.

The gene calls are TRBV9 and TRBJ2-1, with TRBD2 as a possible D gene (6 bases). Germline V gives CDR1 SGDLS, CDR2 YYNGEE. V shed 0 bases and J shed 6 bases, with 13 bases lying between them. The CDR3 covers 15 residues. For the CDR3, the DNA is TGTGCCAGCAGCGTAGTTGGCGGGGCCTTCAATGAGCAGTTCTTC. Translation: CASSVVGGAFNEQFF. Full variable domain (remainder filled in from reference TRBV9 and TRBJ2-1): DSGVTQTPKHLITATGQRVTLRCSPRSGDLSVYWYQQSLDQGLQFLIQYYNGEERAKGNILERFSAQQFPDLHSELNLSSLELGDSALYFCASSVVGGAFNEQFFGPGTRLTVL.